This T cell receptor beta chain was recovered during a study of glioma-infiltrating T cells. Germline CDR1 and CDR2: SGHDN and FVKESK. Between the trimmed V and J ends, which lost 3 bases and 2 bases, there was a span of 14 bases. The CDR3 has 15 residues. TCR alpha and beta CDR3 regions were amplified from RNA using iRepertoire nested multiplex PCR. A single record per CDR3 protein comes from TCRdb applying MiXCR to the multiplex PCR reads. The profile covers fewer than 500,000 distinct CDR3 sequences, with roughly two fifths appearing a single time and approximately 12% taken by the ten largest. This clonotype was seen a few times.

The chain recombines TRBV14 with TRBJ2-7; D may correspond to TRBD1 or TRBD2 (5 bases each). The sequence was obtained from a human donor with low-grade glioma or glioblastoma, undergoing nonglioma brain surgery, or in good health (not recorded which). Sequenced: glioma tissue, nonneoplastic brain tissue, or PBMCs (not recorded which). The CDR3: CASSQLAGRAYEQYF. In DNA form, the CDR3 reads TGTGCCAGCAGCCAGCTGGCAGGGAGAGCCTACGAGCAGTACTTC.